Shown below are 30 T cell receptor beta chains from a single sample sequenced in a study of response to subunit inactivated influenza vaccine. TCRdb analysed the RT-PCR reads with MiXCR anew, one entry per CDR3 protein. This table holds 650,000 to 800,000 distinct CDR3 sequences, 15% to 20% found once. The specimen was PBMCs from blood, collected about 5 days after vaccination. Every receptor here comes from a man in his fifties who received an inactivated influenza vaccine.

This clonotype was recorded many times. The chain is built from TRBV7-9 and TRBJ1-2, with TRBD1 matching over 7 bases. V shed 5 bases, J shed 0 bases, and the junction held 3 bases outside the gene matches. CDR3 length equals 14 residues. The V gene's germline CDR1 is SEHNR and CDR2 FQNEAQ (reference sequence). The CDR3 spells CASSTGQANYGYTF. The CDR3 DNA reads TGTGCCAGCAGCACCGGACAGGCTAACTATGGCTACACCTTC. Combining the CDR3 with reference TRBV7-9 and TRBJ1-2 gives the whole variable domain DTGVSQNPRHKITKRGQNVTFRCDPISEHNRLYWYRQTLGQGPEFLTYFQNEAQLEKSRLLSDRFSAERPKGSFSTLEIQRTEQGDSAMYLCASSTGQANYGYTFGSGTRLTVV.

DNA for the CDR3: TGTGCCTGGAGTCCGGAAGAAGCTTTCTTT. Translating it yields CAWSPEEAFF. The genes are TRBV30 and TRBJ1-1; D is ambiguous. Germline loops: CDR1 GTSNPN, CDR2 SVGIG (reference sequence). This CDR3 comprises 10 residues. With 2 bases removed from V and 8 bases from J, the gap between germline ends came to 6 bases.

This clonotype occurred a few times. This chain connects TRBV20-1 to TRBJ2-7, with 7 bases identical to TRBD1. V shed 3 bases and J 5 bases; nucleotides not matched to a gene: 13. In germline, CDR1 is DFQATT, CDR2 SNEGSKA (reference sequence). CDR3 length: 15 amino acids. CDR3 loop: CSASPGQRISDEQYF. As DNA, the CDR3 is TGCAGTGCTAGTCCGGGACAGCGTATTTCGGACGAGCAGTACTTC.

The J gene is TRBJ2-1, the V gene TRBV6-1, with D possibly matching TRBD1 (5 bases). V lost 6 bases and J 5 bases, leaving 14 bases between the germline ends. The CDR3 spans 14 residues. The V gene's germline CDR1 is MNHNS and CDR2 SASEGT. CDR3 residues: CASSLQGTHNEQFF. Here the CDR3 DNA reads TGTGCCAGCAGCCTCCAGGGTACCCACAATGAGCAGTTCTTC.

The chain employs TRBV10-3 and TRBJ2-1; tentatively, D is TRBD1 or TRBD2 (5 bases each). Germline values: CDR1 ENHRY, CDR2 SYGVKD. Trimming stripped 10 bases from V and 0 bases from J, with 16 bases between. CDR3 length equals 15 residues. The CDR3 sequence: CATAKADTSYNEQFF. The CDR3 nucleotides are TGTGCCACCGCAAAAGCGGACACCTCCTACAATGAGCAGTTCTTC.

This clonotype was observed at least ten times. In nucleotides, the CDR3 is TGTGCCAGCAGTTCCGTGGACAGAGACAATCAGCCCCAGCATTTT. Protein product: CASSSVDRDNQPQHF. The genes are TRBV27 and TRBJ1-5; D might be TRBD1 (6 bases). Trimming removed 4 bases at V and 3 bases at J, with 13 bases between. The CDR3 totals 15 residues. CDR1 and CDR2 from the germline V gene are MNHEY and SMNVEV (reference sequence).

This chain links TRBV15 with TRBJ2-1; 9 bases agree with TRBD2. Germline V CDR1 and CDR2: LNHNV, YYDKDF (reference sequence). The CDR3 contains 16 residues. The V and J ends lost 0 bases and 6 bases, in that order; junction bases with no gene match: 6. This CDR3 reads CATSRDRASGVNEQFF. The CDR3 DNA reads TGTGCCACCAGCAGAGATCGTGCTAGCGGGGTCAATGAGCAGTTCTTC.

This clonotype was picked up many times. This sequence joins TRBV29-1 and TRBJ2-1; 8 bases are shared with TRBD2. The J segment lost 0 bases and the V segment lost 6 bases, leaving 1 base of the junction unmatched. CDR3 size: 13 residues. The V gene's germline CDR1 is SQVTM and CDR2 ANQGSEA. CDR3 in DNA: TGCAGCGTGGGACTAGACTCCTACAATGAGCAGTTCTTC. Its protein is CSVGLDSYNEQFF.

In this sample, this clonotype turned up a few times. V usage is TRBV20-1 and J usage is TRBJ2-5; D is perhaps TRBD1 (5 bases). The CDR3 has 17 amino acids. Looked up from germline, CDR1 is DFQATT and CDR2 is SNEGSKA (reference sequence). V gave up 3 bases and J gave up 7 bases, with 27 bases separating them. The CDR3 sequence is CSASLFASGRARGTQYF. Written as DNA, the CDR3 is TGCAGTGCTAGTCTCTTTGCTTCAGGGCGCGCTAGAGGGACCCAGTACTTC.

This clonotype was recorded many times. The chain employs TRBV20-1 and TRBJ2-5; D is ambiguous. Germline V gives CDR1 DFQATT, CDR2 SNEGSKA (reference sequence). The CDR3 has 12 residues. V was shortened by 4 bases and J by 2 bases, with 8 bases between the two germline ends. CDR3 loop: CSANKRQETQYF. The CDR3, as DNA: TGCAGTGCTAACAAGCGACAAGAGACCCAGTACTTC.

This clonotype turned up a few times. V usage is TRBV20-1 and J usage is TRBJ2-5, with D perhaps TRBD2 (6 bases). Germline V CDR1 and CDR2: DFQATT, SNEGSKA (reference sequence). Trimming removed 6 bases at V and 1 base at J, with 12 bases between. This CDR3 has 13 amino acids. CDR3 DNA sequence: TGCAGTGCGGCTCTAGCGAGCCAAGAGACCCAGTACTTC. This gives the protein CSAALASQETQYF.

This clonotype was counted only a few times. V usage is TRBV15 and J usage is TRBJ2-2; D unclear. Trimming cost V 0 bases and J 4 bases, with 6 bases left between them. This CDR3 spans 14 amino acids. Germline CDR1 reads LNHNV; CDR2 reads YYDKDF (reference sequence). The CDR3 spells CATSRDQGTGELFF. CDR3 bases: TGTGCCACCAGCAGAGATCAAGGCACCGGGGAGCTGTTTTTT. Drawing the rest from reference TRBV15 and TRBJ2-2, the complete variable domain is DAMVIQNPRYQVTQFGKPVTLSCSQTLNHNVMYWYQQKSSQAPKLLFHYYDKDFNNEADTPDNFQSRRPNTSFCFLDIRSPGLGDTAMYLCATSRDQGTGELFFGEGSRLTVL.

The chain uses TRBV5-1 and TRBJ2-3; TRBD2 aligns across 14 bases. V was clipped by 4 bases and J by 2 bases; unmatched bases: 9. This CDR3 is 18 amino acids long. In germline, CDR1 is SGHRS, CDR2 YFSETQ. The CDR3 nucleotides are TGCGCCAGCAGCAAGACTAGCGGGGGGGCGATGGTCACAGATACGCAGTATTTT. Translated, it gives CASSKTSGGAMVTDTQYF.

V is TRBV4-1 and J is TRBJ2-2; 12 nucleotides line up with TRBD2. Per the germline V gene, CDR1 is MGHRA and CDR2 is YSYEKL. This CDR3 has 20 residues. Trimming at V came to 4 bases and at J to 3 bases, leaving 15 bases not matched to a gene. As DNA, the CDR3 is TGCGCCAGCAGCCCGCTTCCGCTAGCGGGGGGGCCCGGCGACACCGGGGAGCTGTTTTTT. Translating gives CASSPLPLAGGPGDTGELFF.

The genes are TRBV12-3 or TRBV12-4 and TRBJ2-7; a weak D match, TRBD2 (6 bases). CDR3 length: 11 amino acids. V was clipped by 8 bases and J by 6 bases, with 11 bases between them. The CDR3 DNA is TGTGCCAGCGGGTCAGCGGGCGAGCAGTACTTC. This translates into CASGSAGEQYF.

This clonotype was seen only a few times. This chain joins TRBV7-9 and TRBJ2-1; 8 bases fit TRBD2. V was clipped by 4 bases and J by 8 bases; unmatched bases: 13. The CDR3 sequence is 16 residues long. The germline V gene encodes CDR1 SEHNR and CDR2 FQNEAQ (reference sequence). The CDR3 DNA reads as TGTGCCAGCAGCTCACAACTAGCGGTGCTTTGGTATGAGCAGTTCTTC. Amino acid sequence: CASSSQLAVLWYEQFF.

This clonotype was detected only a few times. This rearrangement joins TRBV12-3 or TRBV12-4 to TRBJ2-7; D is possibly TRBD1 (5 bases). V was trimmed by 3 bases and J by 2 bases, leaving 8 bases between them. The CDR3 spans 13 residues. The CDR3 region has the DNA TGTGCCAGCAGTTTCGTCAGGGCCTACGAGCAGTACTTC. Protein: CASSFVRAYEQYF.

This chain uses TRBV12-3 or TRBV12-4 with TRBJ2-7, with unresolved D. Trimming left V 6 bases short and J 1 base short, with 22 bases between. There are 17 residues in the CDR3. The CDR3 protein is CASSRFGLADVSYEQYF. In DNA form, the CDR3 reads TGTGCCAGCAGCAGATTCGGTTTGGCAGACGTATCCTACGAGCAGTACTTC.

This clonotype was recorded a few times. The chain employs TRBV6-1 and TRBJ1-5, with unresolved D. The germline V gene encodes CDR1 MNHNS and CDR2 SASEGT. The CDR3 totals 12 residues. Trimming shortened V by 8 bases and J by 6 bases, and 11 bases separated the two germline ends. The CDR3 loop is CASGPGLQPQHF. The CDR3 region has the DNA TGTGCCAGCGGCCCCGGTCTTCAGCCCCAGCATTTT.

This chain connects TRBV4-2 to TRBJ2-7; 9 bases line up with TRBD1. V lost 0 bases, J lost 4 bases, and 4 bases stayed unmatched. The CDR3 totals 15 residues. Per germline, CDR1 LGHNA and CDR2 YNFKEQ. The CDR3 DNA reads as TGTGCCAGCAGCCAAGAGGGACAGGGAGGGTACGAGCAGTACTTC. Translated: CASSQEGQGGYEQYF.

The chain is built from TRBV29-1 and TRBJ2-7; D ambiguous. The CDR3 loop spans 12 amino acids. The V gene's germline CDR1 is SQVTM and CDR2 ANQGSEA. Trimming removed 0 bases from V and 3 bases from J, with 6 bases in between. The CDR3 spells CSVEDSHYEQYF. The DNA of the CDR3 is TGCAGCGTTGAAGACAGCCACTACGAGCAGTACTTC.

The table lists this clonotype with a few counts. The CDR3 nucleotides read TGTGCCAGCAGTTATGGGGGGAAAGAGACCCAGTACTTC. Protein product: CASSYGGKETQYF. This sequence joins TRBV27 and TRBJ2-5, with TRBD2 as a possible D gene (6 bases). Between the trimmed V and J ends, which lost 4 bases and 3 bases, there was a span of 9 bases. This CDR3 region has 13 residues. CDR1 MNHEY and CDR2 SMNVEV come from the germline V gene (reference sequence).

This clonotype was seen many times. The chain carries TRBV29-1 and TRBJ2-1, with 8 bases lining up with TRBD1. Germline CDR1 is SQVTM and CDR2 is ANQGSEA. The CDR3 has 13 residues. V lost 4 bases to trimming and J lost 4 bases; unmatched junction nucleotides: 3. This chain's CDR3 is CSVVGQDYNEQFF. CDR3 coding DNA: TGCAGCGTTGTGGGACAGGATTACAATGAGCAGTTCTTC.

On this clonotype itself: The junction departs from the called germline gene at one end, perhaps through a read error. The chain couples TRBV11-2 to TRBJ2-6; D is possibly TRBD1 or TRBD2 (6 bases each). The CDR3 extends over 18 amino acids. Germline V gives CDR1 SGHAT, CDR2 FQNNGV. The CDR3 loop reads CASSPRSGEVSRANVLAF. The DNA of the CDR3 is TGTGCCAGCAGCCCCAGGTCAGGGGAGGTTTCTCGGGCCAACGTCCTGGCTTTC.

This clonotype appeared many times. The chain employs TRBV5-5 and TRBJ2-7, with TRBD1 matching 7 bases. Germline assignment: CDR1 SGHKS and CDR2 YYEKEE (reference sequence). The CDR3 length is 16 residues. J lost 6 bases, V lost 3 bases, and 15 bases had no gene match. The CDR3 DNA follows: TGTGCCAGCAGCTCCGGTGGACAGGCAGCAAACGTCGAGCAGTACTTC. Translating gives CASSSGGQAANVEQYF.

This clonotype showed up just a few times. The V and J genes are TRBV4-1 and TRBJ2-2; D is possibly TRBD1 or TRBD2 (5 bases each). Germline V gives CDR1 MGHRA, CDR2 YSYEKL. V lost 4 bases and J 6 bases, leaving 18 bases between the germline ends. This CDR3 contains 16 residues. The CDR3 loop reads CASSPHGARRAGELFF. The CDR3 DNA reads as TGCGCCAGCAGCCCCCATGGGGCCAGGCGGGCCGGGGAGCTGTTTTTT.

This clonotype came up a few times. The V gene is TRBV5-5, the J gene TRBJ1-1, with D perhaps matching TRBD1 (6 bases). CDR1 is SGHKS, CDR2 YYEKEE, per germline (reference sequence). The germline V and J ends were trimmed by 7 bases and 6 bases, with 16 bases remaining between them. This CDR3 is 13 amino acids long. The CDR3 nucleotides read TGTGCCAGCTCATGGAGGAGGGGGTCTGAAGCTTTCTTT. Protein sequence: CASSWRRGSEAFF.

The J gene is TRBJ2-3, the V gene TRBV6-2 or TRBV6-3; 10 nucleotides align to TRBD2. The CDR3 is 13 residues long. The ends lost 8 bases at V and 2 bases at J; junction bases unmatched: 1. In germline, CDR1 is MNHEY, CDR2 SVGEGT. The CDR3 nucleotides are TGTGCCAGCGGACTAGCGGACACAGATACGCAGTATTTT. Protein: CASGLADTDTQYF.

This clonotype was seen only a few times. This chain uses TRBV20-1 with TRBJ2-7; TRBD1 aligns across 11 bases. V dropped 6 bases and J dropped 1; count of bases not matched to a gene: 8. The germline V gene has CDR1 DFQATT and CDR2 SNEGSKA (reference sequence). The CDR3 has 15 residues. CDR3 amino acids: CSAATGTGGSYEQYF. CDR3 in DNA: TGCAGTGCCGCCACCGGGACAGGGGGATCCTACGAGCAGTACTTC.

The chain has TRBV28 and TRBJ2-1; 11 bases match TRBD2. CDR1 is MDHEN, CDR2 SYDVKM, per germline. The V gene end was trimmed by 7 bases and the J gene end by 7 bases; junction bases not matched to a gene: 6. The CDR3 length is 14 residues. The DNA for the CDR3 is TGTGCCAGCAATCCGGGACTAGCGGTTAATGAGCAGTTCTTC. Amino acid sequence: CASNPGLAVNEQFF.